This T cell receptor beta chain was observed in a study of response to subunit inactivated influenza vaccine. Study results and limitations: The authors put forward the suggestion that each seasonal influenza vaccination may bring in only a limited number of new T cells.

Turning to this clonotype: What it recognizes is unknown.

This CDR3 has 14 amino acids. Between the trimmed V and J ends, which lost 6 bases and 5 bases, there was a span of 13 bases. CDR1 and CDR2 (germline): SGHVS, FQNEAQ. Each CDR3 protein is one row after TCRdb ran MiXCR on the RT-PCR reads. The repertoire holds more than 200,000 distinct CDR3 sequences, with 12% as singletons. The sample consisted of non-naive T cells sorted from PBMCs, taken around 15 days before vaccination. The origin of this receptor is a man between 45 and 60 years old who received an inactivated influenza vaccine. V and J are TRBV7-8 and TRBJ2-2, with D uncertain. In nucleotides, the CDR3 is TGTGCCAGCAGAATCGGAGACCAGACCGGGGAGCTGTTTTTT. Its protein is CASRIGDQTGELFF.